This T cell receptor (beta chain) derives from a study of T cell repertoires in cytomegalovirus infection. Study-wide findings and caveats: In two of eight donors, the top clonotype was HLA-C-restricted CMV-specific. Identification of carriers of CMV plus the relevant HLA was performed using cumulative public TCR beta family frequency.

Via MiXCR, TCRdb re-called the reads, giving one row per CDR3 protein. The sample records approximately 150,000 distinct CDR3 sequences, about 15% being singletons. The sample holds many counts of this clonotype. The antigen is not known. The CDR3 is made up of 14 amino acids. V was clipped by 0 bases and J by 2 bases, with 9 bases between them. Germline CDR1 is SGHRS and CDR2 is YFSETQ. Sequencing input: CD8+ T cells from PBMCs. This TCR derives from a human donor in good health (CMV status not recorded). Some clones in this sample may be carry-over from other donors' samples. The chain is built from TRBV5-1 and TRBJ2-7; D unresolved. The chain's CDR3 is CASSLGRSPYEQYF. The CDR3 nucleotides read TGCGCCAGCAGCTTGGGACGCAGCCCCTACGAGCAGTACTTC.